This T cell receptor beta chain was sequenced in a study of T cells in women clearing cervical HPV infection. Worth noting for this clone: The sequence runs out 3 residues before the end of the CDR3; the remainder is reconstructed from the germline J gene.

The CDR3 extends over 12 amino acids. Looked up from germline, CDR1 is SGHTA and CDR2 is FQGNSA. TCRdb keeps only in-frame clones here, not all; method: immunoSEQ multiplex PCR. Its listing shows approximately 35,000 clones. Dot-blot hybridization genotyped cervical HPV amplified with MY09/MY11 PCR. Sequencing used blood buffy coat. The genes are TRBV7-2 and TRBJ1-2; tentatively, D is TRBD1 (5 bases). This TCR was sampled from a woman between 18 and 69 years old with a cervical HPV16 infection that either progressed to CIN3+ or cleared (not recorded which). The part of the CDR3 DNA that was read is TGTGCCAGCAGGGACCGAGGGGATGAC. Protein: CASRDRGDD. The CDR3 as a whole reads CASRDRGDDYTF.